This TCR beta chain was sequenced in a study of T cells after yellow fever vaccination. This CDR3 spans 15 amino acids. Germline trimming cut 5 bases from V and 5 bases from J; bases unmatched to any gene: 9. CDR1 is MDHEN, CDR2 SYDVKM, per germline. This clonotype appeared many times. The target antigen is unknown. General study results and limits: A small proportion of clonotypes was detected in both the CD4 and CD8 compartments. Clones that expanded after primary vaccination mostly reappeared after the booster (nearly 98% CD4, 80% to 90% CD8).

TCRdb re-derived calls from the 5' RACE reads in MiXCR, one entry per CDR3 protein. Here the sample spans 230,000 or so distinct CDR3 sequences, about 3.9% being singletons. The chain carries TRBV28 and TRBJ2-3; 8 nucleotides agree with TRBD2. The source of this sequence is a man between 18 and 35 years old who received the YFV17D yellow fever vaccine. Sequencing was performed on PBMCs, taken 15 days after the yellow fever booster vaccination. DNA for the CDR3: TGTGCCAGCAGTCGAGCGGGGGCCCCTGGAGATACGCAGTATTTT. Residues: CASSRAGAPGDTQYF.